The 10 T cell receptor beta chains given below trace back to one sample, sequenced in a study of vaccination effects on CD4 cells after COVID-19. Sequencing was performed with immunoSEQ multiplex PCR; in TCRdb, only in-frame clones are kept and a portion is missing. The sample consists of 65,000 to 90,000 clones, around 67% of them appearing once. Having been cultured for around ten days, the cells underwent CD4+ T cell isolation. Two doses of BNT162b2 or mRNA-1273 vaccine were administered to participants. For these receptors, no antigen is known. Sample: CD4+ T cells from PBMCs cultured without peptide, taken after COVID-19 vaccination. These receptors all come from a human donor who received a COVID-19 vaccine.

The V gene is TRBV10-3, the J gene TRBJ1-3, with a tentative D call TRBD1 (5 bases). The CDR3 has 20 amino acids. Germline V gives CDR1 ENHRY, CDR2 SYGVKD. V lost 2 bases, J lost 0 bases, and 23 bases lay in between. The CDR3 bases are TGTGCCATCAGTGAGAATTTGGGCAGGGAAAATCATATCTCTGGAAACACCATATATTTT. Amino acid sequence: CAISENLGRENHISGNTIYF.

In DNA form, the CDR3 reads TGTGCCAGCAGTTACGGGTCAGGGGGGAACTATGGCTACACCTTC. Encoded protein: CASSYGSGGNYGYTF. The genes are TRBV6-5 and TRBJ1-2, with 7 nucleotides matching TRBD1. V dropped 2 bases and J dropped 2; count of bases not matched to a gene: 5. Germline V gene lookup returns CDR1 MNHEY and CDR2 SVGAGI. The CDR3 loop spans 15 amino acids.

The genes are TRBV18 and TRBJ2-7; D unclear. CDR1 KGHSH and CDR2 LQKENI come from the germline V gene. Between the trimmed V and J ends, which lost 5 bases and 5 bases, there was a span of 10 bases. This CDR3 spans 12 amino acids. CDR3 sequence: CASSDRANEQYV. Here the CDR3 DNA reads TGTGCCAGCTCAGATAGGGCGAACGAGCAGTACGTC.

This clone was observed a handful of times. The gene calls are TRBV11-2 and TRBJ1-5; D possibly corresponds to TRBD1 (5 bases). CDR3 length: 15 residues. V lost 5 bases and J 3 bases, leaving 14 bases between the germline ends. CDR1 and CDR2 from the germline V gene are SGHAT and FQNNGV. The CDR3 DNA reads as TGTGCCAGCAGCCCAGGGACTTCAATCAATCAGCCCCAGCATTTT. Translation gives CASSPGTSINQPQHF.

The CDR3 sequence: CAISESLGTGEFGYTF. The CDR3 DNA is TGTGCCATCAGTGAGTCGTTAGGGACAGGGGAGTTTGGCTACACCTTC. The V and J genes are TRBV10-3 and TRBJ1-2; 10 nucleotides agree with TRBD1. Germline V gene data show CDR1 as ENHRY and CDR2 as SYGVKD. V trimming: 0 bases; J trimming: 7 bases; junction bases outside the gene matches: 8. The CDR3 spans 16 residues.

The chain recombines TRBV3-1 (or the pseudogene TRBV3-2) with TRBJ2-2, with D unresolved. Germline V gene sequence: CDR1 LGHDT, CDR2 YNNKEL (reference sequence). The V gene lost 0 bases and the J gene lost 6 bases, with 8 bases spanning the gap. This CDR3 has 14 amino acids. The CDR3 loop reads CASSQDWTAGELFF. In nucleotides, the CDR3 is TGTGCCAGCAGCCAAGATTGGACCGCCGGGGAGCTGTTTTTT.

The rearrangement links TRBV6-5 to TRBJ1-2, with TRBD1 matching 10 bases. Trimming cost V 7 bases and J 7 bases; bases outside gene matches: 12. The germline CDR1 and CDR2 sequences are MNHEY and SVGAGI. This CDR3 has 15 amino acids. The CDR3 nucleotides read TGTGCCAGCAAGCAGTGGGGACAGGGGCCTGCTGGCTACACCTTC. It yields the protein CASKQWGQGPAGYTF.

The rearrangement joins TRBV6-5 to TRBJ1-6; unclear D gene. Germline CDR1 reads MNHEY; CDR2 reads SVGAGI. V was shortened by 8 bases and J by 6 bases, with 11 bases between the two germline ends. The CDR3 totals 13 residues. The DNA for the CDR3 is TGTGCCAGCTTAGCCCTACGTAATTCACCCCTCCACTTT. This sequence encodes CASLALRNSPLHF.

The rearrangement links TRBV19 to TRBJ2-3, with D unresolved. Per the germline V gene, CDR1 is LNHDA and CDR2 is SQIVND (reference sequence). V gave up 6 bases and J gave up 0 bases, with 13 bases separating them. The CDR3 is 15 amino acids. As DNA, the CDR3 is TGTGCCAGTAGCCTCCGTGCGCCAAGCACAGATACGCAGTATTTT. The encoded protein is CASSLRAPSTDTQYF.

The J gene is TRBJ1-1, the V gene TRBV18, with D possibly TRBD1 on 6 matching bases. V was cut by 9 bases and J by 1 base, with 12 bases left in between. This CDR3 comprises 13 residues. Germline CDR1 KGHSH, CDR2 LQKENI. CDR3 region: CASTGPSNTEAFF. DNA of the CDR3: TGTGCCAGTACAGGGCCCTCGAACACTGAAGCTTTCTTT.